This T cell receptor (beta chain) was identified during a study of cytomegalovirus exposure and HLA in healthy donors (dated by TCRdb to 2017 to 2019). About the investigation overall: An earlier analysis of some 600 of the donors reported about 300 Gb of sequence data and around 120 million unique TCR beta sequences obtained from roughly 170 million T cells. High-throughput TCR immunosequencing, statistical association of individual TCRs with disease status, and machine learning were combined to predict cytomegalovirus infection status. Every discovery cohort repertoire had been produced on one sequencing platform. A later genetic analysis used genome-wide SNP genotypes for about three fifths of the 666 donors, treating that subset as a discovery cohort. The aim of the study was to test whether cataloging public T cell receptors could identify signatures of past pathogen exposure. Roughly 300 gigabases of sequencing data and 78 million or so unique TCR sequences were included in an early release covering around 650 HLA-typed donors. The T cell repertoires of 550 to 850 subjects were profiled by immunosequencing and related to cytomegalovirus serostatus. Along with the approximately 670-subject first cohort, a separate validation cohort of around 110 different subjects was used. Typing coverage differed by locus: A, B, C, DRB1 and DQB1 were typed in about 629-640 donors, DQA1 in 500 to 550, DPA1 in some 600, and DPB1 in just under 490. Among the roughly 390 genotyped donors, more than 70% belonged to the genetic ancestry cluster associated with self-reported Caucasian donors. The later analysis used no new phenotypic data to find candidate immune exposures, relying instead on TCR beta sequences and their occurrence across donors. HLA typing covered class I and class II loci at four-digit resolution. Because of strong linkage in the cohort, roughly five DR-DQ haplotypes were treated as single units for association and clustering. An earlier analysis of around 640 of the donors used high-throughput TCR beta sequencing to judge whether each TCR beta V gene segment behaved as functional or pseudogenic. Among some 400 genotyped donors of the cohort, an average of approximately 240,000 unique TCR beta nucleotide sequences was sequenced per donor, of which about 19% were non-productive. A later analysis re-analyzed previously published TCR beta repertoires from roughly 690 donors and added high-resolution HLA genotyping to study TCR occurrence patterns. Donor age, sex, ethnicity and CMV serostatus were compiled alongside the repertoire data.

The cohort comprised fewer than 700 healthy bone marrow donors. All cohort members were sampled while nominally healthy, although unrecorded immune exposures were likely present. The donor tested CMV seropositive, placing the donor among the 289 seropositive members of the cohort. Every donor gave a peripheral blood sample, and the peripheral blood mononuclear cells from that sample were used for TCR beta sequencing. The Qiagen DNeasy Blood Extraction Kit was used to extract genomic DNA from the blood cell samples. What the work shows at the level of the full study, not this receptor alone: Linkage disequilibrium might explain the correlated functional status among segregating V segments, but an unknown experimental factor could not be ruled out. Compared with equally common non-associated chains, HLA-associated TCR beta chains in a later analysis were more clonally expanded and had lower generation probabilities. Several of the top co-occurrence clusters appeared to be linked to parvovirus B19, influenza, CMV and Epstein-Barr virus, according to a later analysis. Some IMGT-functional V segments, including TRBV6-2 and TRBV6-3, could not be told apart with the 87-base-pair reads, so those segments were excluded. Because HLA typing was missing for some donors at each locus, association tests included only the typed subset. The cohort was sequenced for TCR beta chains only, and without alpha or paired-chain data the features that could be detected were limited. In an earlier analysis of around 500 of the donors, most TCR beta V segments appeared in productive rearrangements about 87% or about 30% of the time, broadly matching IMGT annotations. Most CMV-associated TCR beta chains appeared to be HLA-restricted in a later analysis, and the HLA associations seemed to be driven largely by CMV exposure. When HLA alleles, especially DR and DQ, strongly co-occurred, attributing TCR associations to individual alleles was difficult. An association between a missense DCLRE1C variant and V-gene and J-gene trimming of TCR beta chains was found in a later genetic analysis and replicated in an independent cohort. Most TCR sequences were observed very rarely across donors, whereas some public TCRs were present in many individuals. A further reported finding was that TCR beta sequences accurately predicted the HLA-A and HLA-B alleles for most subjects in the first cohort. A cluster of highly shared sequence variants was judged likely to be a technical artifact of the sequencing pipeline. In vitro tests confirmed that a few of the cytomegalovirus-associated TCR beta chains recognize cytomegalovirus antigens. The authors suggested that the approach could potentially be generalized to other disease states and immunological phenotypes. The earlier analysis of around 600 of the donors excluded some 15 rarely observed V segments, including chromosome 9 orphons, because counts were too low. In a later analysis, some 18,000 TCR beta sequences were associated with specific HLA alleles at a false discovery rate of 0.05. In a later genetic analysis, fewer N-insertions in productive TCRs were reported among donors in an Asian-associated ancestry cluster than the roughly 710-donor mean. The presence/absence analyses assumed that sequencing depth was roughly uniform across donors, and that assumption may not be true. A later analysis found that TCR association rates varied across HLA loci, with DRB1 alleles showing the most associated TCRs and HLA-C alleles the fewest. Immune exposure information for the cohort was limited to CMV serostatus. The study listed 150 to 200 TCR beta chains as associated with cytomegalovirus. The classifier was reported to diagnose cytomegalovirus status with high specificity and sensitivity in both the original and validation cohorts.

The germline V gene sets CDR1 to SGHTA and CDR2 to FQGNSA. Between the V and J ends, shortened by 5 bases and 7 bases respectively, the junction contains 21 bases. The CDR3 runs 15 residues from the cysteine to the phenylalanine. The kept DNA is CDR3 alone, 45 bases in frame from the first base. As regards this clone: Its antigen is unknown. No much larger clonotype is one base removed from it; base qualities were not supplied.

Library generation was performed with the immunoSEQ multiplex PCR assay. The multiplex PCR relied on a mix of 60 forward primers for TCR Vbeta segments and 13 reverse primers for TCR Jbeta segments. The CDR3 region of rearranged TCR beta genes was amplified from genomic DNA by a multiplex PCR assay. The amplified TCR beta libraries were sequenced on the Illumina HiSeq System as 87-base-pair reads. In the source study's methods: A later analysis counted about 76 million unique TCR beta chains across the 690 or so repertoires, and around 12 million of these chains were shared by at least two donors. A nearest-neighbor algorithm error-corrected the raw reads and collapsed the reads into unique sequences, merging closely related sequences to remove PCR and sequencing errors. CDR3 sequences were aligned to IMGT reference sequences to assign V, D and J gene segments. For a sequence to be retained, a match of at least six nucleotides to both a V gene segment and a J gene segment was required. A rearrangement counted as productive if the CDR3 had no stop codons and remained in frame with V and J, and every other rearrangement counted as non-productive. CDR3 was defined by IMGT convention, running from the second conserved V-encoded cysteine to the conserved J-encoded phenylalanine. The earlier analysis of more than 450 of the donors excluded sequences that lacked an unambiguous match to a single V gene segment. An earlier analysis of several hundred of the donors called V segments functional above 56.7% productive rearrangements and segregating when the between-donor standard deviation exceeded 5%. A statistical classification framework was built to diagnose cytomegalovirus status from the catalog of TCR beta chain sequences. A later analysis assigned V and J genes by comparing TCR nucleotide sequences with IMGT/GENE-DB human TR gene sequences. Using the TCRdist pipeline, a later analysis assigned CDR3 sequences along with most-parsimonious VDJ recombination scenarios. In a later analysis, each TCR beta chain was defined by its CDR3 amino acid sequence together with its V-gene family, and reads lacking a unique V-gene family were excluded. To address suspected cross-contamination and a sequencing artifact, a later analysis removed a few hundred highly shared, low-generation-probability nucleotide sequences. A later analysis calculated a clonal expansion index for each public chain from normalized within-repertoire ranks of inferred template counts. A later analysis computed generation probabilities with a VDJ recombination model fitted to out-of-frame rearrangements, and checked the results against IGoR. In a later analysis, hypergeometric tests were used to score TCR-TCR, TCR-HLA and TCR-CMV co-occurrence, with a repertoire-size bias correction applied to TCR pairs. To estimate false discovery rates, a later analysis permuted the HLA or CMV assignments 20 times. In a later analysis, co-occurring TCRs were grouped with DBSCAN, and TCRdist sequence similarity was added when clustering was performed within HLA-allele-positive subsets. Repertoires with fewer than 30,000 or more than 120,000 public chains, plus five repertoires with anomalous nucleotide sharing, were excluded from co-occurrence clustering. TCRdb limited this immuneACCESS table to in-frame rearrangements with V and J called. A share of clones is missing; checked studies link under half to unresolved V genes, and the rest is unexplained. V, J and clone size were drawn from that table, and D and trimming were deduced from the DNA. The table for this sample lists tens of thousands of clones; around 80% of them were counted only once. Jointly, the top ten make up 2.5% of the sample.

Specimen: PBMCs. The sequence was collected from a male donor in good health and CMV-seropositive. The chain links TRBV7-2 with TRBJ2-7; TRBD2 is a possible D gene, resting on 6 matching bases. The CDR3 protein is CASSGSGGSYREQYF. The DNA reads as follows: TGTGCCAGCAGCGGGAGTGGGGGGTCGTATCGGGAGCAGTACTTC.